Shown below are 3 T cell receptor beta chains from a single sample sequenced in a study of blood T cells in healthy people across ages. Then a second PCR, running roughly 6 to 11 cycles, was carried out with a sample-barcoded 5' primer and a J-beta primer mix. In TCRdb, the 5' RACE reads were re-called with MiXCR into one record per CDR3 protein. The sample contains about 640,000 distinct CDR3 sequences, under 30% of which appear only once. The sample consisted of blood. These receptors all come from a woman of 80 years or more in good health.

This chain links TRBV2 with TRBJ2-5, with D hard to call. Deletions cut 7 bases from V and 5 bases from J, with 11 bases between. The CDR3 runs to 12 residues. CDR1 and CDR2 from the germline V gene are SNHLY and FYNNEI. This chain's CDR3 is CASKRMRETQYF. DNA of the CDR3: TGTGCCAGCAAGAGAATGAGGGAGACCCAGTACTTC.

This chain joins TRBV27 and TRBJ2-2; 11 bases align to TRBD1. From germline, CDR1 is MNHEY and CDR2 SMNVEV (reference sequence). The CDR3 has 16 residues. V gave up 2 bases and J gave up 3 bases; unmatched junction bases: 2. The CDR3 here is CASSLGQGAYTGELFF. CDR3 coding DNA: TGTGCCAGCAGTTTAGGACAGGGGGCTTACACCGGGGAGCTGTTTTTT.

CDR3 in DNA: TGTGCCAGCACAGGACATCCACTAGCGCCCTACAATGAGCAGTTCTTC. This codes for CASTGHPLAPYNEQFF. The chain carries TRBV6-4 and TRBJ2-1; 7 nucleotides agree with TRBD2. The CDR3 is 16 amino acids. The V segment lost 7 bases and the J segment 2 bases; nucleotides outside the gene matches: 11. CDR1 is MRHNA and CDR2 is SNTAGT in the germline V gene.